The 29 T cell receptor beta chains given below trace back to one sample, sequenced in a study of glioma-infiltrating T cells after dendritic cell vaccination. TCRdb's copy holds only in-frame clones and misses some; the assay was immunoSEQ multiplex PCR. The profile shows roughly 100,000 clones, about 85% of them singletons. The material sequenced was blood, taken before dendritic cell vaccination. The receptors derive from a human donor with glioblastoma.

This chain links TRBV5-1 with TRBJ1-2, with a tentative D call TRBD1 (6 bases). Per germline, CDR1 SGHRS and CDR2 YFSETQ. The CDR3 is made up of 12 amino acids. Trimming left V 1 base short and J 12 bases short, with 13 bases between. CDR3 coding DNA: TGCGCCAGCAGCTTGAGGGGGGGCGAGGACACCTTC. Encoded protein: CASSLRGGEDTF.

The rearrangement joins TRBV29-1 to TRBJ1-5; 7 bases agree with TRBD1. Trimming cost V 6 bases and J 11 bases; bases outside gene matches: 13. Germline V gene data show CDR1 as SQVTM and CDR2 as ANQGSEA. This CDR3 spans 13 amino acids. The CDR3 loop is CSVTGQDTVAQHF. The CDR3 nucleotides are TGCAGCGTGACTGGACAGGACACGGTAGCCCAGCATTTT.

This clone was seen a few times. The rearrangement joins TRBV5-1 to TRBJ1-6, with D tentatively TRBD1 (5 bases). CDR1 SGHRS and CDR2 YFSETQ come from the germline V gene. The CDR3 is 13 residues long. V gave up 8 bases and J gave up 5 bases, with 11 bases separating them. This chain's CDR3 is CASSTGDNSPLHF. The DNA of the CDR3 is TGCGCCAGTAGTACGGGGGATAATTCACCCCTCCACTTT.

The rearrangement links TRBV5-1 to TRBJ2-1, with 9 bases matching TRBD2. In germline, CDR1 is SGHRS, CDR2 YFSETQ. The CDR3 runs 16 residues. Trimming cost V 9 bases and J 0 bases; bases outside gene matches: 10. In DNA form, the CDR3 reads TGCGCCACCCGGGCTAGCGGGACTCGCTCCTACAATGAGCAGTTCTTC. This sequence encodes CATRASGTRSYNEQFF.

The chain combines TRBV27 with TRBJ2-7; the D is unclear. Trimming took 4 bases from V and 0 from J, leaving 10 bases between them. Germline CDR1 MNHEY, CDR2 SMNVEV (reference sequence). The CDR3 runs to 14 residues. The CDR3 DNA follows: TGTGCCAGCAGTTCGACTGAGAGCTCCTACGAGCAGTACTTC. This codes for CASSSTESSYEQYF.

DNA of the CDR3: TGTGCCAGCAGGGGGACTACGAACACCGGGGAGCTGTTTTTT. Protein product: CASRGTTNTGELFF. V and J are TRBV25-1 and TRBJ2-2; TRBD2 agrees at 7 bases. The CDR3 covers 14 residues. V was pared by 6 bases and J by 0 bases, with 1 base of the junction left unmatched. CDR1 and CDR2 (germline): MGHDK, SYGVNS.

CDR3 protein: CASSYSGQGPGYTF. The CDR3 DNA reads TGTGCCAGCAGTTACTCCGGACAGGGACCGGGCTACACCTTC. The chain employs TRBV6-5 and TRBJ1-2; 8 bases line up with TRBD1. CDR3 length: 14 residues. V lost 0 bases, J lost 8 bases, and 5 bases stayed unmatched. The germline CDR1 and CDR2 sequences are MNHEY and SVGAGI.

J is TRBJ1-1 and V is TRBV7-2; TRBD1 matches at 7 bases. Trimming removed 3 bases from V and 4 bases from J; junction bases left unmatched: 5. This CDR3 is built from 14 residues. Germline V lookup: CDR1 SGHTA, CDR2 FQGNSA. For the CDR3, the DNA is TGTGCCAGCAGCTTGCAGGGGGAAATCACTGAAGCTTTCTTT. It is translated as CASSLQGEITEAFF.

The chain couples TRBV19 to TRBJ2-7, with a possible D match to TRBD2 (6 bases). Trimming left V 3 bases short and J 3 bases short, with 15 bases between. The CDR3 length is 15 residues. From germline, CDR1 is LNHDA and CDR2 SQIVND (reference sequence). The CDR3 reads CASSMIPLGGYEQYF. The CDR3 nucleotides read TGTGCCAGTAGTATGATCCCCCTGGGGGGCTACGAGCAGTACTTC.

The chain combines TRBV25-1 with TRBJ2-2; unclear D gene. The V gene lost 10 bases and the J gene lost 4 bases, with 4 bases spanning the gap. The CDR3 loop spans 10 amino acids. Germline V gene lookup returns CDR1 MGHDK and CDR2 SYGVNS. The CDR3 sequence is CAIFTGELFF. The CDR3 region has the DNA TGTGCCATCTTCACCGGGGAGCTGTTTTTT.

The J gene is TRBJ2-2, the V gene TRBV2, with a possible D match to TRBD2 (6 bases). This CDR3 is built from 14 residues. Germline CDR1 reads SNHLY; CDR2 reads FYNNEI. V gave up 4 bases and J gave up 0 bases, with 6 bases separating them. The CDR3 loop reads CASSGDSNTGELFF. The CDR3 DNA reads TGTGCCAGCAGTGGGGACTCGAACACCGGGGAGCTGTTTTTT. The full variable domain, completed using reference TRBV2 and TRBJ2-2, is EPEVTQTPSHQVTQMGQEVILRCVPISNHLYFYWYRQILGQKVEFLVSFYNNEISEKSEIFDDQFSVERPDGSNFTLKIRSTKLEDSAMYFCASSGDSNTGELFFGEGSRLTVL.

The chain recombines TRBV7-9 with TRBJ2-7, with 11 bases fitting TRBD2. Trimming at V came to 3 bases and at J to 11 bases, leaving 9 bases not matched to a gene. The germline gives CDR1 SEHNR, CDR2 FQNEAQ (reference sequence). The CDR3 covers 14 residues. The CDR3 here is CASSFETSGDGEYF. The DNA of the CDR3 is TGTGCCAGCAGCTTCGAGACTAGCGGGGACGGGGAGTACTTC.

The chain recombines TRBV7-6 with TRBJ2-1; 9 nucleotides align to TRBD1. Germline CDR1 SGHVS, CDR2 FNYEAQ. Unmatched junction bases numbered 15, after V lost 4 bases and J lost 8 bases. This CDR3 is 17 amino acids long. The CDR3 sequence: CASSSPGDRVGWDEQFF. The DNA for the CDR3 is TGTGCCAGCAGCTCCCCAGGGGACAGGGTGGGATGGGATGAGCAGTTCTTC.

Written as DNA, the CDR3 is TGTGCCAGCAGCCCCCGGCTGGCGGGAGCCATGAGCTCCTACAATGAGCAGTTCTTC. Translation: CASSPRLAGAMSSYNEQFF. The V gene is TRBV4-2, the J gene TRBJ2-1, with TRBD2 identical over 7 bases. From germline, CDR1 is LGHNA and CDR2 YNFKEQ. V lost 4 bases, J lost 0 bases, and 15 bases stayed unmatched. This CDR3 has 19 residues.

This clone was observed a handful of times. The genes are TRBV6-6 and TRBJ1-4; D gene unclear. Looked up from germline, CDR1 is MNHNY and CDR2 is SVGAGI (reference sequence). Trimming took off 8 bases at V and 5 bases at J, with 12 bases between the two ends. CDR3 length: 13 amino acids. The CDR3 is CASVHRVNEKLFF. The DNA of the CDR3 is TGTGCCAGCGTTCACAGAGTGAATGAAAAACTGTTTTTT.

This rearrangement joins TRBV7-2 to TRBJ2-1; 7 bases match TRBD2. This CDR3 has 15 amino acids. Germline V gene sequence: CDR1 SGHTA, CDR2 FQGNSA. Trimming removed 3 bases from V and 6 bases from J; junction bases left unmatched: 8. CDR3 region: CASSFLTSAPNEQFF. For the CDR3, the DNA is TGTGCCAGCAGCTTTCTAACTAGCGCCCCCAATGAGCAGTTCTTC.

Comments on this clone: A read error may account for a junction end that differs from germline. The chain's CDR3 is CAISLTGSTGELFF. The CDR3 coding sequence is TGTGCCATCTCCCTGACAGGGTCAACCGGGGAACTGTTTTTT. J is TRBJ2-2 and V is TRBV10-3, with TRBD1 matching over 7 bases. The CDR3 spans 14 residues. Germline V CDR1 and CDR2: ENHRY, SYGVKD.

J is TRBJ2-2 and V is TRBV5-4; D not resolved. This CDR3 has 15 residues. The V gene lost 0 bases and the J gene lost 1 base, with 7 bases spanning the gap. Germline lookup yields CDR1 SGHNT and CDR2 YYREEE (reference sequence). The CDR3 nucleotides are TGTGCCAGCAGCTTGGACAGAAGGAACACCGGGGAGCTGTTTTTT. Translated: CASSLDRRNTGELFF.

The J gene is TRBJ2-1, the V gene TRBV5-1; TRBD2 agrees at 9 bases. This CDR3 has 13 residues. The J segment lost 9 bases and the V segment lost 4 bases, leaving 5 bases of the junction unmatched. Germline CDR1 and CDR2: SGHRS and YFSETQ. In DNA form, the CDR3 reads TGCGCCAGCAGCACCGTAGCGGGAGCTGAGCAGTTCTTC. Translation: CASSTVAGAEQFF.

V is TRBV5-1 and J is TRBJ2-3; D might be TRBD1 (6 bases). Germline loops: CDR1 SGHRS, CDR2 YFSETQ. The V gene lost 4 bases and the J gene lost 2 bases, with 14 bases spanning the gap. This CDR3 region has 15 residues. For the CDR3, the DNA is TGCGCCAGCAGCATTATGGGGGCATCCACAGATACGCAGTATTTT. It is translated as CASSIMGASTDTQYF.

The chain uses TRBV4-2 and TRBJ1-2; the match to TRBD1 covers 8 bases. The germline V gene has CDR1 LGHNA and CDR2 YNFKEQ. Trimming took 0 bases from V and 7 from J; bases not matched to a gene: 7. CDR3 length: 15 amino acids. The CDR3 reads CASSQEGTGSIGYTF. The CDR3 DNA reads TGTGCCAGCAGCCAAGAGGGGACAGGAAGTATTGGCTACACCTTC.

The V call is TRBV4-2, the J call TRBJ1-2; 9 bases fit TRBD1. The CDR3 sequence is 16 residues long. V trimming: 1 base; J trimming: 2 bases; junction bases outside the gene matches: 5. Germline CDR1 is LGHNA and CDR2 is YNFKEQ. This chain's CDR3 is CASSQAGTGTNYGYTF. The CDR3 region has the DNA TGTGCCAGCAGCCAAGCCGGGACAGGGACGAACTATGGCTACACCTTC.

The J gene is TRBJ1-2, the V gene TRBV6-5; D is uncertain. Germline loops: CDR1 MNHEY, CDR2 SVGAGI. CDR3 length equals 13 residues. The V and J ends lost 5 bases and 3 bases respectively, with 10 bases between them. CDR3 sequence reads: CASSPPGYYGYTF. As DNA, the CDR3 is TGTGCCAGCAGTCCCCCGGGGTACTATGGCTACACCTTC.

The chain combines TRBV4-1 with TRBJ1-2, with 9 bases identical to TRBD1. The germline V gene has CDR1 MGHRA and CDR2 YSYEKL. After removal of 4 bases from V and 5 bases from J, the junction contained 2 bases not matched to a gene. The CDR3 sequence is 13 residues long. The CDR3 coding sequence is TGCGCCAGCAGCCGGGACAGGGCATATGGCTACACCTTC. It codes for CASSRDRAYGYTF.

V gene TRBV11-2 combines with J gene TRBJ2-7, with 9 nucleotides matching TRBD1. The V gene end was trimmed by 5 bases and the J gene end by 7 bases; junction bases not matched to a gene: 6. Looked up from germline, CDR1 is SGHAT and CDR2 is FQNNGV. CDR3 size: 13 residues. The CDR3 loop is CASSQQGAGEQYF. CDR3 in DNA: TGTGCCAGCAGCCAACAGGGGGCGGGGGAGCAGTACTTC. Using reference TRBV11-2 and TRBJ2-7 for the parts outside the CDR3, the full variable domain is EAGVAQSPRYKIIEKRQSVAFWCNPISGHATLYWYQQILGQGPKLLIQFQNNGVVDDSQLPKDRFSAERLKGVDSTLKIQPAKLEDSAVYLCASSQQGAGEQYFGPGTRLTVT.

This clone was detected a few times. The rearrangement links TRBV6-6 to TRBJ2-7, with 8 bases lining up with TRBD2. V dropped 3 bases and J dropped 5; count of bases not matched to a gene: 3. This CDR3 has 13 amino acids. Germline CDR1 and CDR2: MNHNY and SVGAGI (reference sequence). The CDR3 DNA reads TGTGCCAGCAGTTATTCGGGGGGGAACGAGCAGTACTTC. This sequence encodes CASSYSGGNEQYF.

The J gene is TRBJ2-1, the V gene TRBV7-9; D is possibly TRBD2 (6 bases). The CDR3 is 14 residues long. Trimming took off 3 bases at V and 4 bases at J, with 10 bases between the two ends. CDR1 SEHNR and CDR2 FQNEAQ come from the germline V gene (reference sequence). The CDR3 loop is CASSLGREYNEQFF. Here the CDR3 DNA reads TGTGCCAGCAGCTTGGGCCGGGAGTACAATGAGCAGTTCTTC.

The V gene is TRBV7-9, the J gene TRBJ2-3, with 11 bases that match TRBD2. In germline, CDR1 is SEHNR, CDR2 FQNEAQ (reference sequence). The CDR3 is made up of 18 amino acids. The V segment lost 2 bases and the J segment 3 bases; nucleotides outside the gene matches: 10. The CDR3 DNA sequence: TGTGCCAGCAGCTTATATTTATCTGCTAGCGGGAGGACAGATACGCAGTATTTT. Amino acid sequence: CASSLYLSASGRTDTQYF.

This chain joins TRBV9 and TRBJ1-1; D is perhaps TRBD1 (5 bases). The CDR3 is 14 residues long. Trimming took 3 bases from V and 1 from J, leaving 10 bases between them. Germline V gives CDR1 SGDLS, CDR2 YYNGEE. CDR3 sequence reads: CASSASTANTEAFF. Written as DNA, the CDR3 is TGTGCCAGCAGCGCCTCGACAGCGAACACTGAAGCTTTCTTT.